Sequencing of this T cell receptor (beta chain) was carried out in a study of blood T cell repertoires in COVID-19. About the study: The United States, Italy and Spain supplied acute and convalescent COVID-19 samples. Nucleic acid was either cDNA or gDNA, and it came from T cells, B-cell-depleted T cells, or PBMCs.

In the study's own analysis: Nucleated cell number was recorded as an estimate derived from reference gene primer amplification. Produced via immunoSEQ multiplex PCR; TCRdb's table is partial and in-frame only. V, J and clone size were drawn from that table, and D and trimming were deduced from the DNA. Of 70,000 to 95,000 clones in the sample, just over 90% were seen once. V was trimmed by 5 bases and J by 6 bases, leaving 14 bases between them. The germline V gene has CDR1 MDHEN and CDR2 SYDVKM. This CDR3 spans 14 amino acids. What was sequenced was peripheral blood. This sequence joins TRBV28 and TRBJ1-5; perhaps TRBD1 as D (6 bases). The clonotype comes from a woman in her 50s in a cohort sampled during active COVID-19. The CDR3 sequence: CASSKLQGFQPQHF. Here the CDR3 DNA reads TGTGCCAGCAGTAAACTACAGGGCTTTCAGCCCCAGCATTTT.